Each of the 3 T cell receptor beta chains below was sequenced from the same sample in a study of blood T cell repertoires in COVID-19. Profiling relied on immunoSEQ multiplex PCR, and the TCRdb table lists in-frame clones only, not all of them. Among about 74,000 clones listed, about 80% were seen once. Sequenced sample: peripheral blood. These TCRs come from a human donor in a cohort sampled during active COVID-19.

V usage is TRBV11-2 and J usage is TRBJ1-2; tentatively, D is TRBD1 (6 bases). V was cut by 2 bases and J by 4 bases, with 20 bases left in between. The CDR3 sequence is 17 residues long. CDR1 and CDR2 (germline): SGHAT, FQNNGV. This CDR3 is CASSLLPSRTALYGYTF. The CDR3 nucleotides are TGTGCCAGCAGCTTACTCCCCAGTAGGACAGCTCTCTATGGCTACACCTTC.

The chain couples TRBV7-2 to TRBJ1-4; D possibly corresponds to TRBD1 (5 bases). The V and J ends lost 2 bases and 3 bases respectively, with 10 bases between them. CDR1 and CDR2 (germline): SGHTA, FQGNSA. The CDR3 runs to 15 residues. This chain's CDR3 is CASSLSGGSNEKLFF. In nucleotides, the CDR3 is TGTGCCAGCAGCTTATCGGGGGGGTCTAATGAAAAACTGTTTTTT. The full variable domain, completed using reference TRBV7-2 and TRBJ1-4, is GAGVSQSPSNKVTEKGKDVELRCDPISGHTALYWYRQSLGQGLEFLIYFQGNSAPDKSGLPSDRFSAERTGGSVSTLTIQRTQQEDSAVYLCASSLSGGSNEKLFFGSGTQLSVL.

This clone was seen a few times. The J gene is TRBJ2-7, the V gene TRBV6-1; D possibly corresponds to TRBD1 (5 bases). CDR1 and CDR2 from the germline V gene are MNHNS and SASEGT. CDR3 length: 16 residues. The V and J ends lost 4 bases and 0 bases respectively, with 16 bases between them. CDR3 bases: TGTGCCAGCAGTGTACAGGCCTCCATCGGCTCCTACGAGCAGTACGTC. Amino acid sequence: CASSVQASIGSYEQYV.